These 25 T cell receptor beta chains came from one sample sequenced in a study of T cells in women clearing cervical HPV infection. Some clones are missing from TCRdb's copy, which holds only in-frame ones; the method was immunoSEQ multiplex PCR. The table lists tens of thousands of clones. The source material was blood buffy coat. All receptors derive from a woman between 18 and 70 years old with a cervical HPV16 infection that either progressed to CIN3+ or cleared (not recorded which).

CDR3 residues: CASSPTTGLTSGRDNDYTF. Incomplete CDR3 DNA: TGTGCCAGCTCACCCACCACGGGACTGACTAGCGGGAGGGACAATGAC. The rearrangement uses TRBV18 and TRBJ1-2; TRBD1 might be the D (6 bases). The CDR3 end is not reached by the read, which stops 3 residues before it; the germline J gene fills it in. Germline assignment: CDR1 KGHSH and CDR2 LQKENI. This CDR3 is 19 amino acids long.

Notes on this clone: The read ends 3 residues shy of where the CDR3 ends; the end is completed using the germline J gene. The rearrangement joins TRBV19 to TRBJ2-7, with D unresolved. V lost 1 base and J lost 3, with 10 bases in between. The CDR3 runs 14 residues. Germline-derived CDR1 and CDR2 are LNHDA and SQIVND (reference sequence). CDR3 sequence: CASSIGYQDYEQYF. CDR3 bases read: TGTGCCAGTAGTATAGGGTATCAGGACTACGAG.

As regards this clone: The read ends 3 residues shy of where the CDR3 ends; the end is completed using the germline J gene. The chain combines TRBV5-1 with TRBJ2-5; 9 nucleotides line up with TRBD1. Germline-derived CDR1 and CDR2 are SGHRS and YFSETQ. With V trimmed by 4 bases and J by 4 bases, 5 bases remained unmatched. This CDR3 has 14 amino acids. Here the CDR3 reads CASSRDRVVETQYF. The CDR3 DNA, read in part, is TGCGCCAGCAGCCGGGACAGGGTGGTAGAGACC.

Concerning this clone: The read gets to within 3 residues of the CDR3 end, and the germline J gene fills in the rest. The chain combines TRBV7-3 with TRBJ2-2; 7 bases are a match to TRBD1. The CDR3 contains 13 residues. Losses at the gene ends were 6 bases for V and 7 bases for J; bases not matched to a gene: 5. Germline CDR1 and CDR2: SGHTA and FQGTGA. The CDR3 protein is CASSRDSGGELFF. The CDR3 bases that were read are TGTGCCAGCAGTCGGGACAGCGGCGGGGAG.

Comments on this clone: The read ends 3 residues before the CDR3 terminus; that terminus is restored from the germline J gene. This rearrangement joins TRBV18 to TRBJ2-3; 9 bases line up with TRBD2. The germline V gene has CDR1 KGHSH and CDR2 LQKENI. V lost 0 bases to trimming and J lost 3 bases; unmatched junction nucleotides: 1. The CDR3 loop spans 15 amino acids. The CDR3 bases that were read are TGTGCCAGCTCACCACCAGCGGGGGGAACAGATACG. Protein: CASSPPAGGTDT. The full CDR3 reads CASSPPAGGTDTQYF.

With regard to this clone: The read falls 3 residues short of the CDR3 end, and the missing part is taken from the germline J gene. The V and J genes are TRBV5-1 and TRBJ1-4; 10 nucleotides match TRBD1. The CDR3 spans 14 residues. The germline V gene encodes CDR1 SGHRS and CDR2 YFSETQ. Trimming cost V 3 bases and J 6 bases; bases outside gene matches: 2. This CDR3 reads CASSSDRGYEKLFF. CDR3 DNA (partial): TGCGCCAGCAGCTCGGACAGGGGGTATGAAAAA.

To note about this clone: The read terminates 3 residues before the CDR3 end, so the remaining end is supplied by the germline J gene. This chain uses TRBV19 with TRBJ1-4; 8 nucleotides align to TRBD1. The V gene's germline CDR1 is LNHDA and CDR2 SQIVND (reference sequence). V lost 3 bases, J lost 0 bases, and 6 bases stayed unmatched. This CDR3 is built from 17 residues. Incomplete CDR3 DNA: TGTGCCAGTAGTATGACCGGGACAGGCACAACTAATGAAAAA. Translating gives CASSMTGTGTTNEK. The complete CDR3 protein is CASSMTGTGTTNEKLFF.

Turning to this clone: The read halts 3 residues ahead of the CDR3 end, with the missing end drawn from the germline J gene. This chain links TRBV29-1 with TRBJ2-7; 8 nucleotides match TRBD2. CDR3 size: 13 residues. Germline CDR1 is SQVTM and CDR2 is ANQGSEA. V was clipped by 4 bases and J by 2 bases; unmatched bases: 4. The part of the CDR3 DNA that was read is TGCAGCGTTGGACTAGCGCCTACCTACGAG. Its translation is CSVGLAPTYE. The entire CDR3 protein is CSVGLAPTYEQYF.

To note about this clone: With the read ending 3 residues before the CDR3 end, the germline J gene is used to fill in that end. V is TRBV7-8 and J is TRBJ2-5, with D possibly being TRBD1 or TRBD2 (5 bases each). Trimming took off 5 bases at V and 1 base at J, with 14 bases between the two ends. The germline gives CDR1 SGHVS, CDR2 FQNEAQ. The CDR3 is made up of 15 amino acids. The CDR3 bases that were read are TGTGCCAGCAGCGTGAGGGGATGGGGCCAAGAGACC. Translation: CASSVRGWGQET. The whole CDR3 sequence reads CASSVRGWGQETQYF.

As for this clone: The read stops 3 residues short of the end of the CDR3; the missing end is completed from the germline J gene. The V call is TRBV10-3, the J call TRBJ2-3; D might be TRBD2 (6 bases). This CDR3 has 14 amino acids. The germline CDR1 and CDR2 sequences are ENHRY and SYGVKD. V was clipped by 10 bases and J by 4 bases, with 18 bases between them. The sequenced CDR3 bases are TGTGCCACCGAGGGTAAGGAGGGTGCAGATACG. Its protein is CATEGKEGADT. The whole CDR3 protein reads CATEGKEGADTQYF.

As for this clone: The read gets to within 3 residues of the CDR3 end, and the germline J gene fills in the rest. The chain links TRBV7-3 to TRBJ2-7; a possible D gene is TRBD1 (5 bases). The CDR3 has 14 amino acids. Trimming removed 4 bases at V and 1 base at J, with 11 bases between. Germline CDR1 is SGHTA and CDR2 is FQGTGA. The CDR3 bases that were read are TGTGCCAGCAGCTCCTATGGGGCGTCCTACGAG. Translating it yields CASSSYGASYE. The entire CDR3 sequence reads CASSSYGASYEQYF.

To note about this clone: The observed sequence ends 3 residues before the CDR3 terminus, with the missing tail filled in from the germline J gene. The V and J genes are TRBV6-1 and TRBJ2-1; tentative D call: TRBD1 (6 bases). The CDR3 has 16 residues. Germline CDR1 is MNHNS and CDR2 is SASEGT. V was cut by 0 bases and J by 8 bases, with 17 bases left in between. The DNA read from the CDR3 is TGTGCCAGCAGTGAAGCGCGTGGGGGCTTTTCGGATGAG. This encodes CASSEARGGFSDE. The CDR3 in its entirety is CASSEARGGFSDEQFF.

In regard to this clone: The read terminates 3 residues ahead of where the CDR3 ends, so the germline J gene completes it. The chain is built from TRBV7-2 and TRBJ2-1; D not resolved. CDR3 length equals 13 residues. Trimming removed 5 bases from V and 3 bases from J, with 8 bases in between. Germline CDR1 and CDR2: SGHTA and FQGNSA. Partial CDR3 DNA: TGTGCCAGCAGCCAAACAAGCTACAATGAG. This gives the protein CASSQTSYNE. The whole CDR3 sequence is CASSQTSYNEQFF.

The CDR3 loop reads CASSKTGGSYEQYF. The CDR3 bases that were read are TGCGCCAGCAGTAAGACAGGGGGCTCCTACGAG. V is TRBV10-1 and J is TRBJ2-7; TRBD1 matches at 9 bases. The read terminates 3 residues before the CDR3 end, so the remaining end is supplied by the germline J gene. Germline V lookup: CDR1 WNHNN, CDR2 SYGVQD (reference sequence). Trimming cost V 5 bases and J 0 bases; bases outside gene matches: 2. This CDR3 is 14 amino acids long.

To note about this clone: Read data end 3 residues before the CDR3 end; the end is taken from the germline J gene. The chain joins TRBV19 to TRBJ2-4; 8 nucleotides align to TRBD2. Germline V gene lookup returns CDR1 LNHDA and CDR2 SQIVND (reference sequence). This CDR3 spans 14 amino acids. The CDR3 reads CASSNGGAGETQYF. Partial CDR3 DNA: TGTGCCAGTTCGAACGGGGGGGCCGGAGAGACT.

About this clone itself: The read terminates 3 residues ahead of where the CDR3 ends, so the germline J gene completes it. The chain couples TRBV19 to TRBJ2-5; 7 nucleotides match TRBD2. The CDR3 extends over 14 amino acids. Germline trimming cut 3 bases from V and 5 bases from J; bases unmatched to any gene: 6. Germline CDR1 and CDR2: LNHDA and SQIVND (reference sequence). The CDR3 sequence: CASSIRDYTETQYF. The CDR3 DNA, read in part, is TGTGCCAGTAGTATCAGGGACTATACGGAGACC.

About this clone itself: The observed sequence ends 3 residues before the CDR3 terminus, with the missing tail filled in from the germline J gene. The J gene is TRBJ2-7, the V gene TRBV5-1; 13 bases align to TRBD2. CDR1 and CDR2 from the germline V gene are SGHRS and YFSETQ. The CDR3 loop spans 14 amino acids. V lost 6 bases and J lost 5; bases outside the gene matches: 5. CDR3: CASTPGTSGNEQYF. CDR3 DNA (partial): TGCGCCAGCACCCCCGGGACTAGCGGGAACGAG. Drawing the rest from reference TRBV5-1 and TRBJ2-7, the complete variable domain is KAGVTQTPRYLIKTRGQQVTLSCSPISGHRSVSWYQQTPGQGLQFLFEYFSETQRNKGNFPGRFSGRQFSNSRSEMNVSTLELGDSALYLCASTPGTSGNEQYFGPGTRLTVT.

Worth noting for this clone: Sequencing ends 3 residues short of the CDR3 end; the germline J gene provides the rest. This chain uses TRBV19 with TRBJ1-1, with 8 positions matching TRBD1. The V and J ends lost 1 base and 4 bases, in that order; junction bases with no gene match: 5. Germline loops: CDR1 LNHDA, CDR2 SQIVND (reference sequence). CDR3 length: 15 amino acids. Incomplete CDR3 DNA: TGTGCCAGTAGTATAGCTCGGGACAGGTTCACTGAA. It specifies CASSIARDRFTE. The full CDR3 protein reads CASSIARDRFTEAFF.

As concerns this clone: From the germline J gene comes the end of the CDR3, since the read stops 3 residues before it. The chain carries TRBV7-9 and TRBJ1-5; TRBD1 is a possible D gene (5 bases). The V gene lost 5 bases and the J gene lost 5 bases, with 16 bases spanning the gap. Germline V gene sequence: CDR1 SEHNR, CDR2 FQNEAQ (reference sequence). This CDR3 has 15 residues. Partial CDR3 DNA: TGTGCCAGCAGCCCTCTGTCAGGGTTGTATCAGCCC. The encoded protein is CASSPLSGLYQP. The full CDR3 reads CASSPLSGLYQPQHF. Looking up the rest from reference TRBV7-9 and TRBJ1-5 gives the full variable domain: DTGVSQNPRHKITKRGQNVTFRCDPISEHNRLYWYRQTLGQGPEFLTYFQNEAQLEKSRLLSDRFSAERPKGSFSTLEIQRTEQGDSAMYLCASSPLSGLYQPQHFGDGTRLSIL.

Turning to this clone: The read is 3 residues too short to cover the CDR3 end, so that end is filled in from the germline J gene. Other DNA sequences in the same sample also yield this CDR3. This chain joins TRBV30 and TRBJ1-3; 7 bases are shared with TRBD1. CDR1 is GTSNPN, CDR2 SVGIG, per germline (reference sequence). V shed 1 base and J 0 bases; nucleotides not matched to a gene: 3. This CDR3 has 15 residues. The CDR3 region is CAWSAGQHSGNTIYF. CDR3 bases read: TGTGCCTGGAGTGCGGGACAGCACTCTGGAAACACC.

Comment on this clone: The read comes to an end 3 residues before the CDR3 does, leaving the germline J gene to fill in the end. This chain links TRBV29-1 with TRBJ2-1; D is perhaps TRBD2 (6 bases). Germline V lookup: CDR1 SQVTM, CDR2 ANQGSEA. The CDR3 covers 15 residues. Deletions cut 0 bases from V and 7 bases from J, with 16 bases between. Partial CDR3 DNA: TGCAGCGTTGAAGATAGGGGACTTAGTCCGAATGAG. This codes for CSVEDRGLSPNE. The whole CDR3 is CSVEDRGLSPNEQFF.

A note on this clone: The read is 3 residues too short to cover the CDR3 end, so that end is filled in from the germline J gene. The V and J genes are TRBV30 and TRBJ2-3; D possibly corresponds to TRBD1 (5 bases). Germline V gene sequence: CDR1 GTSNPN, CDR2 SVGIG (reference sequence). This CDR3 comprises 12 residues. V was cut by 6 bases and J by 5 bases, with 12 bases left in between. The sequenced part of the CDR3 DNA is TGTGCCTGCCCCCAAGGGGTAGATACG. This sequence encodes CACPQGVDT. The CDR3 in full is CACPQGVDTQYF.

In regard to this clone: The read halts 3 residues ahead of the CDR3 end, with the missing end drawn from the germline J gene. J is TRBJ2-3 and V is TRBV11-3, with D possibly matching TRBD1 (6 bases). Germline lookup yields CDR1 SGHNT and CDR2 YENEEA. The CDR3 totals 14 residues. The germline V and J ends were trimmed by 4 bases and 1 base, with 9 bases remaining between them. The CDR3 protein is CASSSHRGTDTQYF. CDR3 DNA, as far as it was read: TGTGCCAGCAGCTCTCACAGGGGCACAGATACG. The full variable domain, its missing parts supplied by reference TRBV11-3 and TRBJ2-3, is EAGVVQSPRYKIIEKKQPVAFWCNPISGHNTLYWYLQNLGQGPELLIRYENEEAVDDSQLPKDRFSAERLKGVDSTLKIQPAELGDSAVYLCASSSHRGTDTQYFGPGTRLTVL.

Of note for this clone: From the germline J gene comes the end of the CDR3, since the read stops 3 residues before it. The V gene is TRBV6-1, the J gene TRBJ1-2; possible D gene TRBD1, 6 bases. Trimming took 1 base from V and 4 from J, leaving 16 bases between them. This CDR3 is 16 amino acids long. Germline lookup yields CDR1 MNHNS and CDR2 SASEGT. This CDR3 reads CASSEGGGAGFYGYTF. Partial CDR3 DNA: TGTGCCAGCAGTGAAGGCGGGGGGGCAGGATTCTATGGC.

Points on this clone: The CDR3 end falls 3 residues outside the read, so it is completed with the germline J gene. V gene TRBV11-2 combines with J gene TRBJ2-7; no firm D call. This CDR3 is built from 11 residues. CDR1 SGHAT and CDR2 FQNNGV come from the germline V gene. The V end lost 5 bases, the J end lost 2 bases, and 4 bases lay between the germline ends. The CDR3: CASSPAYEQYF. The part of the CDR3 DNA that was read is TGTGCCAGCAGCCCCGCCTACGAG.